This T cell receptor (beta chain) was found in a study of human T cells and chemical hapten exposure. Notes on the study in general: Higher patch test scores went with higher counts of PT1 expanded TCRs.

The sample's time point: pre-sensitization, week 0. Treatment: therapeutic diphenylcyclopropenone sensitization with weekly scalp DPC. Prior to application of each patch test, blood was drawn. The study extracted total RNA from unfractionated whole blood. Germline-derived CDR1 and CDR2 are SEHNR and FQNEAQ (reference sequence). This CDR3 is built from 14 residues. Deletions cut 2 bases from V and 2 bases from J, with 10 bases between. This clonotype was seen ten or more times. Its antigen is not known. Library preparation tagged each individual cDNA molecule with a unique molecular identifier. TCRdb processed the RACE reads anew with MiXCR; each CDR3 protein has one entry. The profile covers more than 300,000 distinct CDR3 sequences, with 5% to 6.5% appearing a single time and just over 2.5% taken by the ten largest.

The J gene is TRBJ2-7, the V gene TRBV7-9, with unresolved D. The origin of this receptor is a woman in her forties or fifties with alopecia areata. Some clones in this sample may be carry-over from other donors' samples. This sample comprised whole blood, obtained in connection with sensitization to the hapten diphenylcyclopropenone (DPC). CDR3 loop: CASSLFGPTYEQYF. CDR3 bases: TGTGCCAGCAGCTTATTCGGACCGACCTACGAGCAGTACTTC. The complete variable domain, with remaining parts taken from reference TRBV7-9 and TRBJ2-7, reads DTGVSQNPRHKITKRGQNVTFRCDPISEHNRLYWYRQTLGQGPEFLTYFQNEAQLEKSRLLSDRFSAERPKGSFSTLEIQRTEQGDSAMYLCASSLFGPTYEQYFGPGTRLTVT.